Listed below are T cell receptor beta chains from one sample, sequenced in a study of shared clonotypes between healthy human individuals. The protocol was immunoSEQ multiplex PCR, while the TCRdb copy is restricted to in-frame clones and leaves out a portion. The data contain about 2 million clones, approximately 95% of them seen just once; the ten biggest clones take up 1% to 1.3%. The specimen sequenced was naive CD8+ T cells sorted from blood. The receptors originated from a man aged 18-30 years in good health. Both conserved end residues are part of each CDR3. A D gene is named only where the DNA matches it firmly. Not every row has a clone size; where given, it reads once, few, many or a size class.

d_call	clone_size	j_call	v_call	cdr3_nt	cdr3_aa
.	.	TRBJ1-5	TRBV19	TGTGCCAGTAGTATAGATATCGGGAATCAGCCCCAGCATTTT	CASSIDIGNQPQHF
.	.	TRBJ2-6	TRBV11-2	TGTGCCAGCAGCCATTTGGGGTCCCCGTCTGGGGCCAACGTCCTGACTTTC	CASSHLGSPSGANVLTF
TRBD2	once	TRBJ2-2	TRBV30	TGTGCCCTAGGACTAGCGGGAAACACCGGGGAGCTGTTTTTT	CALGLAGNTGELFF
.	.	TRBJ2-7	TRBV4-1	TGCGCCAGCAGCCCCGAACGGGCAGGGCCCGAGCAGTACTTC	CASSPERAGPEQYF
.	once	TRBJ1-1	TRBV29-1	TGCAGCTCCGAGGGGGGGGCGAACACTGAAGCTTTCTTT	CSSEGGANTEAFF
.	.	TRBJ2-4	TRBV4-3	TGCGCCAGCAGCCAAGTTCCTGGGAACATTCAGTACTTC	CASSQVPGNIQYF
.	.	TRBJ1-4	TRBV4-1	TGCGCCAGCAGCCTCAATAGGGGCGAAAAACTGTTTTTT	CASSLNRGEKLFF
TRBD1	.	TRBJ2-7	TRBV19	TGTGCCAGTAGTCCCGCGGACAGGGGATACGAGCAGTACTTC	CASSPADRGYEQYF
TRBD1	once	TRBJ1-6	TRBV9	TGTGCCAGCAACCCGACAGGGGGAGGTAATTCACCCCTCCACTTT	CASNPTGGGNSPLHF
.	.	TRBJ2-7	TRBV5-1	TGCGCCAGCAGCTTGCAGAGTACAGATTACGAGCAGTACTTC	CASSLQSTDYEQYF
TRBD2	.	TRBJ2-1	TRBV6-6	TGTGCCAGCAGTTACTTGGGACTATCTTACAATGAGCAGTTCTTC	CASSYLGLSYNEQFF
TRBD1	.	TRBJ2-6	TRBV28	TGTGCCAGCAGTTTCGTGACAGGGCCACATGGGGCCAACGTCCTGACTTTC	CASSFVTGPHGANVLTF
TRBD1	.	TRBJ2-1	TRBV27	TGTGCCAGCAGTTTAGGCTCCGGGACAGCCCTTAATGAGCAGTTCTTC	CASSLGSGTALNEQFF
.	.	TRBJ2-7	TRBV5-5	TGTGCCAGCAGCTTGGAAGGTCGGCAGGGAGGCTACGAGCAGTACTTC	CASSLEGRQGGYEQYF
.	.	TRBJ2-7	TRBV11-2	TGTGCCAGCAGCCCGGGAACCGAGGGGCGCTACGAGCAGTACTTC	CASSPGTEGRYEQYF
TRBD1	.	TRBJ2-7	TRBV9	TGTGCCAGCAGCGTCGGGGACAGGGTCTACGAGCAGTACTTC	CASSVGDRVYEQYF
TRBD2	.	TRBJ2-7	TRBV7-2	TGTGCCAGCAGCCCACGCGGCGGGAGGACCTACGAGCAGTACTTC	CASSPRGGRTYEQYF
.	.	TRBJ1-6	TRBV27	TGTGCCAGCAGCCACCAACAGGGAGCTCGGTCACCCCTCCACTTT	CASSHQQGARSPLHF
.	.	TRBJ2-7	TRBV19	TGTGCCAGTAGCCGGGGCAGGGACCTCTACGAGCAGTACTTC	CASSRGRDLYEQYF
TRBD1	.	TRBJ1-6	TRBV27	TGTGCCAGCAGTTTACTTCCGGGGCAGGGGGCTATTTCACCCCTCCACTTT	CASSLLPGQGAISPLHF
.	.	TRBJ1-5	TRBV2	TGTGCCAGCAGTGGCGACAGGATAAGGGGACTTGGGGTAGCGAGCAATCAGCCCCAGCATTTT	CASSGDRIRGLGVASNQPQHF
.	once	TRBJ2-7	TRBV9	TGTGCCAGCAGCCCCCGAGGAAAAGCGAGCTCCTACGAGCAGTACTTC	CASSPRGKASSYEQYF
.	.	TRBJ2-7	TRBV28	TGTGCCAGCAGTAGGGGGAAGAGGGGTAGCTCCTACGAGCAGTACTTC	CASSRGKRGSSYEQYF
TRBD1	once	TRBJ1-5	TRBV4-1	TGCGCCAGCAGCCAGACACAGGGGCTGGGCAATCAGCCCCAGCATTTT	CASSQTQGLGNQPQHF
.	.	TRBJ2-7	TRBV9	TGTGCCAGCAGCGTAGGGGCAGGGGAGAACTACGAGCAGTACTTC	CASSVGAGENYEQYF
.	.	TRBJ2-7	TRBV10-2	TGCGCCAGCAGTGAGATGGGGGGCAACGAGCAGTACTTC	CASSEMGGNEQYF
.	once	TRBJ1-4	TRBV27	TGTGCCAGCACCTCCAGCAAAACAAATGAAAAACTGTTTTTT	CASTSSKTNEKLFF
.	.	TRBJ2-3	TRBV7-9	TGTGCCAGCTTTTTCCAGAACACAGATACGCAGTATTTT	CASFFQNTDTQYF
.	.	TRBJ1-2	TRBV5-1	TGCGCCAGCAGCTTGGAGGCAGAATACTATGGCTACACCTTC	CASSLEAEYYGYTF
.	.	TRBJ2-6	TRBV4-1	TGCGCCAGCAGCCACTTATTCAGGGTATCTGGGGCCAACGTCCTGACTTTC	CASSHLFRVSGANVLTF
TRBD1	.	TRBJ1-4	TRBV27	TGTGCCAGCACCCCGGGGGGGTCAGGGGGCCGTCTTGGTGAAAAACTGTTTTTT	CASTPGGSGGRLGEKLFF
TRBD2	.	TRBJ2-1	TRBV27	TGTGCCAGCAGTTTATATGGGCGGGAGGCTTACAATGAGCAGTTCTTC	CASSLYGREAYNEQFF
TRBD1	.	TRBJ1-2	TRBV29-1	TGCAGCGTTGGGACAGGGGCCCTCAACTATGGCTACACCTTC	CSVGTGALNYGYTF
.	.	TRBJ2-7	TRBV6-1	TGTGCCAGCAGTGTGGGCAGGGTTTCCGTCAGCGAGCAGTACTTC	CASSVGRVSVSEQYF
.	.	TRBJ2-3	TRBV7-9	TGTGCCAGCAGCCTCCTCGCAGATACGCAGTATTTT	CASSLLADTQYF
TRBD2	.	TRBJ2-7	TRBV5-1	TGCGCCAGCAGCTTGGAGAGCAGCGGGACCTACGAGCAGTACTTC	CASSLESSGTYEQYF
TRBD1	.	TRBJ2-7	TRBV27	TGTGCCAGCAGTGTATCAGGGGGCGGCTACGAGCAGTACTTC	CASSVSGGGYEQYF
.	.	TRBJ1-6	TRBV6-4	TGTGCCAGCTCGGGTTTAACCAATTCACCCCTCCACTTT	CASSGLTNSPLHF
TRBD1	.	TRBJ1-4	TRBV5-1	TGCGCCAGCAGCTACGGGACAGGAGTAGGTGAAAAACTGTTTTTT	CASSYGTGVGEKLFF
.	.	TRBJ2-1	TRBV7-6	TGTGCCAGCAGCTTATCCCGGGACGGTTACAATGAGCAGTTCTTC	CASSLSRDGYNEQFF
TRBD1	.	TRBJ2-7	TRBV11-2	TGTGCCAGCAGCCAAGGACAGGCCTACGAGCAGTACTTC	CASSQGQAYEQYF
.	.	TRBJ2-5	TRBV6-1	TGTGCCAGCGGATCAGAAAACCAACAAGAGACCCAGTACTTC	CASGSENQQETQYF
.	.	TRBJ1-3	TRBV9	TGTGCCAGCAGCGTAGGGATTACCTCTGGAAACACCATATATTTT	CASSVGITSGNTIYF
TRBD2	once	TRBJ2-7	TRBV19	TGTGCCAGTAGCGAAACTAGCGGGAGTAGCTACGAGCAGTACTTC	CASSETSGSSYEQYF
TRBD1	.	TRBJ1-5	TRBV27	TGTGCCAGCAGCCCCTCAGGGGGTCAAACCCATATGCCCCAGCATTTT	CASSPSGGQTHMPQHF
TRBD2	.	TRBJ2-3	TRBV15	TGTGCCACCAGCAGAACCCCGGGACTAGCGGGATCAGATACGCAGTATTTT	CATSRTPGLAGSDTQYF
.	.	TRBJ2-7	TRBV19	TGTGCCAGTAGTATAGGCGCAACCTACGAGCAGTACTTC	CASSIGATYEQYF
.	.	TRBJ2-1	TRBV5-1	TGCGCCAGCAGCTCGTCCGCCCTAGTAGCCCCCTCCTACAATGAGCAGTTCTTC	CASSSSALVAPSYNEQFF
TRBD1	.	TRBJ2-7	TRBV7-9	TGTGCCAGCAGCTTAACAGGGGGCCAGCAGTACTTC	CASSLTGGQQYF
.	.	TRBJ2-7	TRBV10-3	TGTGCCATCGGGTCCTACGAGCAGTACTTC	CAIGSYEQYF
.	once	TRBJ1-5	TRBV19	TGTGCCAGTAGTATAGATTGGACTCAGCCCCAGCATTTT	CASSIDWTQPQHF
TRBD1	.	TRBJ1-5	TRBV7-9	TGTGCCAGCGGACCACAGGGGAATCAGCCCCAGCATTTT	CASGPQGNQPQHF
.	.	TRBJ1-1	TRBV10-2	TGCGCCAGCAGTGGAGACACTGAAGCTTTCTTT	CASSGDTEAFF
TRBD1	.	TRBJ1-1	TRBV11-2	TGTGCCAGCAGCTTAGCAGGGACAGGGGGCCTCACTGAAGCTTTCTTT	CASSLAGTGGLTEAFF
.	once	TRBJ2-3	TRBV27	TGTGCCAGCAGTTTTTGGGGGGGCGAGCCCACAGATACGCAGTATTTT	CASSFWGGEPTDTQYF
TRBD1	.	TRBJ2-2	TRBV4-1	TGCGCCAGCAGCCTTGGACAGGGCACCGGGGAGCTGTTTTTT	CASSLGQGTGELFF
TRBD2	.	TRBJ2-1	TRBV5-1	TGCGCCAGCAGCTTTGGAGCGGGAGGATTCACGGAGCAGTTCTTC	CASSFGAGGFTEQFF
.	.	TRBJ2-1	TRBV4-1	TGCGCCAGCAGCCACCTGGACACATACAATGAGCAGTTCTTC	CASSHLDTYNEQFF